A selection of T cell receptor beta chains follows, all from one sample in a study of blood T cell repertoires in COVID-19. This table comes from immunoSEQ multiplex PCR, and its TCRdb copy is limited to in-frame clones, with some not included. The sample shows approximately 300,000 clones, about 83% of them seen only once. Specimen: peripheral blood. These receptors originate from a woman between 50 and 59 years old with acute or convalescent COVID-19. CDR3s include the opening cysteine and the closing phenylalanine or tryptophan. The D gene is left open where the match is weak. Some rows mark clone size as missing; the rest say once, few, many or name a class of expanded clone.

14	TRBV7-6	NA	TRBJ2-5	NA	TGTGCCAGCAGCTTCCAGGCCGGAGGGGAGACCCAGTACTTC	CASSFQAGGETQYF
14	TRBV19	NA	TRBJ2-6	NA	TGTGCCAGTAGTACCCCCTCCGGGGCCAACGTCCTGACTTTC	CASSTPSGANVLTF
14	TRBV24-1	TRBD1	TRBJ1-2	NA	TGTGCCACCGCCGGGACAGGGGAAAAAGGTGGCTACACCTTC	CATAGTGEKGGYTF
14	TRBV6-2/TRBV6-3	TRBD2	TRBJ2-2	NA	TGTGCCAGCAGTTACCTAGCGGGAGGCGGGGAGCTGTTTTTT	CASSYLAGGGELFF
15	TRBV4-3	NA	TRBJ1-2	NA	TGCGCCAGCAGCCAAGTTCCCTCAGCTAACTATGGCTACACCTTC	CASSQVPSANYGYTF
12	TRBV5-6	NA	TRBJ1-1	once	TGTGCCAGCAGCTTGGGGGACTATGAAGCTTTCTTT	CASSLGDYEAFF
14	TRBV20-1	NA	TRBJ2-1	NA	TGCAGTGCTAGTTTCACTAGATACTACAATGAGCAGTTCTTC	CSASFTRYYNEQFF
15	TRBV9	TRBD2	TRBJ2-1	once	TGTGCCAGCAGCGTAGTAACAGCGGGAGCCAATGAGCAGTTCTTC	CASSVVTAGANEQFF
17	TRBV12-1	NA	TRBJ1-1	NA	TGTGCCAGCAGCTCAGGGACAGGGGCCCCTTCCAACACTGAAGCTTTCTTT	CASSSGTGAPSNTEAFF
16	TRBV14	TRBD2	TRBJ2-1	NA	TGTGCCAGCAGCCAAGCGGGAGGGTCAGTCTACAATGAGCAGTTCTTC	CASSQAGGSVYNEQFF
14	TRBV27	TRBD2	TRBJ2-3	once	TGTGCCAGCAGTAGACTAGCGGGGGGCGATACGCAGTATTTT	CASSRLAGGDTQYF
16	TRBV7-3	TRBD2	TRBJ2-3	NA	TGTGCCAGCAGCAGACTAGGCGGGAGCAGCACAGATACGCAGTATTTT	CASSRLGGSSTDTQYF
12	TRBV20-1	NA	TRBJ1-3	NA	TGCAGTGCTAGTATATCTGGAAACACCATATATTTT	CSASISGNTIYF
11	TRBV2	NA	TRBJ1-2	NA	TGTGCCAGCAGTTCTGGTAGTGGCTACACCTTC	CASSSGSGYTF
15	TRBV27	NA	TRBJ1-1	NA	TGTGCCAGCAGTTTATCCGCGACACCGAACACTGAAGCTTTCTTT	CASSLSATPNTEAFF
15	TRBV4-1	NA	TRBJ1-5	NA	TGCGCCAGCAGCCAGCCACAGGGAGTCAATCAGCCCCAGCATTTT	CASSQPQGVNQPQHF
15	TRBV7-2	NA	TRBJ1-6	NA	TGTGCCAGCAGCTTGAGTCCCCTAGATGATTCACCCCTCCACTTT	CASSLSPLDDSPLHF
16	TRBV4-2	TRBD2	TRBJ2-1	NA	TGTGCCAGCAGCAAGGGTTTGGCGGGGGGTGACAATGAGCAGTTCTTC	CASSKGLAGGDNEQFF
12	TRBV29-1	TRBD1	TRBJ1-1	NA	TGCAGCGTTACCCCGGGACAGACTGAAGCTTTCTTT	CSVTPGQTEAFF
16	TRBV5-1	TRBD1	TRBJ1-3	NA	TGCGCCAGCAGCACCGACGGACAGGGACGTGGAAACACCATATATTTT	CASSTDGQGRGNTIYF
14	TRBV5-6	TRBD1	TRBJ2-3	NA	TGTGCCAGCAGCTTCGTGGGACAGCCAGATACGCAGTATTTT	CASSFVGQPDTQYF
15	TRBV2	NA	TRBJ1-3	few	TGTGCCAGCAGTCTACACAGGAACTCTGGAAACACCATATATTTT	CASSLHRNSGNTIYF
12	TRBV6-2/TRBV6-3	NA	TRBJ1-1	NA	TGTGCCAGCAGTTTCGGGGAGACGGAAGCTTTCTTT	CASSFGETEAFF
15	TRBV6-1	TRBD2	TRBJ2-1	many	TGTGCCAGCAGTGAGATAGCGGGATGGGACAATGAGCAGTTCTTC	CASSEIAGWDNEQFF
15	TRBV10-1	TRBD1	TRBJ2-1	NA	TGCGCCAGCAGTGCTCTGGGACAGGGGTACAATGAGCAGTTCTTC	CASSALGQGYNEQFF
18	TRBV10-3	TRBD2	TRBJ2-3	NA	TGTGCCATCAGTGAGAGACAGGGACTAGCGGGGGACACAGATACGCAGTATTTT	CAISERQGLAGDTDTQYF
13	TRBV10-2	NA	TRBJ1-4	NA	TGCGCCAGTCAAGACAGATGGAATGAAAAACTGTTTTTT	CASQDRWNEKLFF
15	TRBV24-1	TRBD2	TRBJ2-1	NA	TGTGCCACCCAAGCTAGCGGAAGCTCCTACAATGAGCAGTTCTTC	CATQASGSSYNEQFF
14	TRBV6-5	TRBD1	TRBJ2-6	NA	TGTGCCAGCTCGACAGGGACAGGGGCCAACGTCCTGACTTTC	CASSTGTGANVLTF
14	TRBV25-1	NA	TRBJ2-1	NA	TGTGCCAGCAGTGGTGAAGAGGTGAACAATGAGCAGTTCTTC	CASSGEEVNNEQFF
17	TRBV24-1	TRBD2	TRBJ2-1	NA	TGTGCCACCAGTGGCTCAACCGGGACTAGCGGGAGTGGTGAGCAGTTCTTC	CATSGSTGTSGSGEQFF
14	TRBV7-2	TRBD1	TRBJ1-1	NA	TGTGCCAGCAGTCAGACAGGGGCGCCCACTGAAGCTTTCTTT	CASSQTGAPTEAFF
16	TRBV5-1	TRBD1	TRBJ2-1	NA	TGCGCCAGCACCACCATGCCGGGACAGGGGGGGAATGAGCAGTTCTTC	CASTTMPGQGGNEQFF
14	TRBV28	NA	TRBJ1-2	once	TGTGCCAGCAGCCGCCGGGGTGCTAACTATGGCTACACCTTC	CASSRRGANYGYTF
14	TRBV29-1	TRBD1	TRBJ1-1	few	TGCAGCGTTGAAGGACAGGGGGCTTACACTGAAGCTTTCTTT	CSVEGQGAYTEAFF
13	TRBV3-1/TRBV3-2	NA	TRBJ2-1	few	TGTGCCAGCAGGCGGGACGGCTACAATGAGCAGTTCTTC	CASRRDGYNEQFF
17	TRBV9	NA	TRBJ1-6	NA	TGTGCCAGCAGCGTAGCCCTTCCAGGGAAGGGAGGTTCACCCCTCCACTTT	CASSVALPGKGGSPLHF
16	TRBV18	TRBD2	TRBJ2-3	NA	TGTGCCAGCTCCCCTCCCACTAGCGGGAGAGGGGATACGCAGTATTTT	CASSPPTSGRGDTQYF
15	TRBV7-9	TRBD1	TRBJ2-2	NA	TGTGCCAGCAGCCCCGGGACAGTAAAGGACGGGGAGCTGTTTTTT	CASSPGTVKDGELFF
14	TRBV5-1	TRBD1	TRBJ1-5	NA	TGCGCCAGCAGCTTGGCAGCAGGGGGCCAGCCCCAGCATTTT	CASSLAAGGQPQHF
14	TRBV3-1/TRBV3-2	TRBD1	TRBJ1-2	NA	TGTGCCAGCAGCCACACAGGGGAAGGCAATGGCTACACCTTC	CASSHTGEGNGYTF
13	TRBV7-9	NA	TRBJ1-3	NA	TGTGCCAGCAGCCTTCTCTCTGGAAACACCATATATTTT	CASSLLSGNTIYF
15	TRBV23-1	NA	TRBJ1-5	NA	TGCGCCAGCAGTCAATCGGTCGGAGCCAATCAGCCCCAGCATTTT	CASSQSVGANQPQHF
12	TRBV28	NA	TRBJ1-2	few	TGTGCCAGCAGTCCCCCCGAGATTGGCTACACCTTC	CASSPPEIGYTF
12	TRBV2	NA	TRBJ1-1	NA	TGTGCCATACGAACACGGAACACTGAAGCTTTCTTT	CAIRTRNTEAFF